The entry below describes one TCR beta chain. This clone was counted between two and nine times. The antigen this receptor binds is unknown. Base qualities are missing; no much larger clone stands one base away. TCRbeta CDR3 regions were amplified from genomic DNA using the immunoSEQ Assay, a bias-controlled multiplex PCR. Under the source paper's analysis protocol: The number of nucleated cells in each sample was estimated from the amplification of reference gene primers within the assay. To quantify the absolute abundance of each unique TCRbeta CDR3 rearrangement, sequence reads were collapsed and filtered. For each sample, productive Simpson clonality was calculated by taking the square root of Simpson's diversity index across productive rearrangements. The table was pulled from immuneACCESS by TCRdb, which kept in-frame rearrangements only. Such tables lose some clones; where checked, under half of the loss comes from unresolved V genes, and the rest has no known cause. V and J calls and clone size are as listed in that table; D and trimming were resolved from the DNA. The sample includes 80,000 to 95,000 clones, with 81% observed a single time. 4% to 5.5% of the sample lies in the top ten.

One collaborating source in Seattle enrolled patients during active infection and followed them longitudinally through the course of disease. Each collaborating institution followed its own protocols to collect whole blood in K2EDTA tubes. For TCRbeta analysis, collaborators shipped samples in one of three forms: frozen whole blood, isolated PBMCs, or DNA extracted from either of those sample types. Reading the germline V gene (reference sequence) gives CDR1 LGHDT and CDR2 YNNKEL. The CDR3 contains 19 residues, cysteine and phenylalanine counted. The read is trimmed to its CDR3 DNA, 57 bases read in frame from base 1. Germline trimming: 1 base from V, 5 bases from J; junction bases outside gene matches: 14. This record comes from a study of blood T cell repertoires in COVID-19 (dated by TCRdb to 2018 to 2021). A note on the overall study: Samples covering the acute and convalescent phases of COVID-19 were provided by collaborators in the United States, Italy and Spain. The material from the prospective study consisted of cDNA or gDNA derived from T cells, B-cell-depleted T cells, or PBMCs. The repertoires were released in a freely available public database intended as a resource for research on the immune response to SARS-CoV-2. Deeply sampled blood TCRbeta repertoires from subjects exposed to, actively infected with, or recovered from COVID-19 were included in the dataset. Samples were obtained from the ongoing ImmuneRACE study (first 160 participants) and from about 1,300 subjects provided by 6 global collaborators. Where HLA class I and class II types were available, the types were taken from metadata supplied by the sample provider, not from assay-based typing. Sample metadata almost always included a de-identified subject ID, COVID-19 status, age in years and sex.

Study-wide findings and limitations: The amount of clinical and demographic metadata varied by source and participant and was provided uncurated.

The sequence joins TRBV3-1 (or the pseudogene TRBV3-2) to TRBJ2-7; TRBD2 matches 13 bases in the middle. The receptor's source is a man older than 75 with COVID-19, enrolled during active disease. The specimen sequenced was peripheral blood. DNA sequence: TGTGCCAGCAGCCAAGGTGGATGGACTAGCGGGAGTAGTGTCGACGAGCAGTACTTC. It translates as CASSQGGWTSGSSVDEQYF.